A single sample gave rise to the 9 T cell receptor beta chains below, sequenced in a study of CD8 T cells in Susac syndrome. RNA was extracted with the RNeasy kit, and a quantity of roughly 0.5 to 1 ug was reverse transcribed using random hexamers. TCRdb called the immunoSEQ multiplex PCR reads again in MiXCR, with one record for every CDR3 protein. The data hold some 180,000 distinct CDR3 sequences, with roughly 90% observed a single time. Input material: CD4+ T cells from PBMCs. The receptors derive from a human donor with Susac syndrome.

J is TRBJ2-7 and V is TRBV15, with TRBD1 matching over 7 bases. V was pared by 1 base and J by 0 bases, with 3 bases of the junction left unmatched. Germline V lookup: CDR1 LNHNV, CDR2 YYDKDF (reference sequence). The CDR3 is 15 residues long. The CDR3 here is CATSRGGQSSYEQYF. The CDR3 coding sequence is TGTGCCACCAGCAGAGGGGGACAGTCCTCCTACGAGCAGTACTTC.

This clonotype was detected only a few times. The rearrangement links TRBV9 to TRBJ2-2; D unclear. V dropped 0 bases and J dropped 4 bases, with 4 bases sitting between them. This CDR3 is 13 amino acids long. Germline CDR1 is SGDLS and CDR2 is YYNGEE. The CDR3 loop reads CASSVVGTGELFF. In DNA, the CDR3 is TGTGCCAGCAGCGTAGTTGGCACCGGGGAGCTGTTTTTT.

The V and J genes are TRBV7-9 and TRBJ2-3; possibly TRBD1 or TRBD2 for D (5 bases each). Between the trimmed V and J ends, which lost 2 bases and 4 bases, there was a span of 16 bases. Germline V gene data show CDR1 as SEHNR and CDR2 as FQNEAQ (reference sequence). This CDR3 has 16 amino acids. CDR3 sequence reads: CASSLWSSQGPDTQYF. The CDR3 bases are TGTGCCAGCAGCTTATGGAGTTCCCAGGGACCAGATACGCAGTATTTT.

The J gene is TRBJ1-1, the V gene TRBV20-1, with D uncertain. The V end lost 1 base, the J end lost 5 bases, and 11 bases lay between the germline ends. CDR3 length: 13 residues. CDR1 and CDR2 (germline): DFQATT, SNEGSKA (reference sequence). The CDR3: CSARGPQVTEAFF. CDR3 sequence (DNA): TGCAGTGCTAGAGGACCTCAGGTAACTGAAGCTTTCTTT.

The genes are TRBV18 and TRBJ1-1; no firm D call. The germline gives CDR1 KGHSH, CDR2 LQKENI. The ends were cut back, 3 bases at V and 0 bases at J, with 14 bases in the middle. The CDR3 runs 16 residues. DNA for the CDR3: TGTGCCAGCTCACCGGGCTTCGGAAGTTTGAACACTGAAGCTTTCTTT. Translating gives CASSPGFGSLNTEAFF.

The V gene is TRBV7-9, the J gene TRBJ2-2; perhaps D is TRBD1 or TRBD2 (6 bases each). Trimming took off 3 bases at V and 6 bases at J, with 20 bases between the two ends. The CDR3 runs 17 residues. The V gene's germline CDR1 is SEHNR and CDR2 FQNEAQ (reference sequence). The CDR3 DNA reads TGTGCCAGCAGCTTCTATGGCCGAGGGGGGCACCCCGGGGAGCTGTTTTTT. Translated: CASSFYGRGGHPGELFF. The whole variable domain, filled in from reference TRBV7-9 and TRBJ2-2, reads DTGVSQNPRHKITKRGQNVTFRCDPISEHNRLYWYRQTLGQGPEFLTYFQNEAQLEKSRLLSDRFSAERPKGSFSTLEIQRTEQGDSAMYLCASSFYGRGGHPGELFFGEGSRLTVL.

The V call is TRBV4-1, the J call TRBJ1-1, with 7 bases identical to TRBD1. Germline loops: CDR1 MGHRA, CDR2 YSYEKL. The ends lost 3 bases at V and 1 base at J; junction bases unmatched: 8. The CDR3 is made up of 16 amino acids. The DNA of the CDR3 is TGCGCCAGCAGCCACCGACAGGGCTTTAGGAACACTGAAGCTTTCTTT. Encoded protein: CASSHRQGFRNTEAFF.

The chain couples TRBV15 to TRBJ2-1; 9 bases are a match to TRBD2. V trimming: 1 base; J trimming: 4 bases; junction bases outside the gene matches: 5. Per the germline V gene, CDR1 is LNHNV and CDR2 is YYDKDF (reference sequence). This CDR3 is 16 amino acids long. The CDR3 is CATSRVLTSGYNEQFF. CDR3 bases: TGTGCCACCAGCAGAGTTCTTACTAGCGGGTACAATGAGCAGTTCTTC.

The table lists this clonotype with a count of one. CDR3 coding DNA: TGTGCCAGCAGTCCCGAAGTGACCGGGGAGCTGTTTTTT. Its translation: CASSPEVTGELFF. This sequence joins TRBV12-3 or TRBV12-4 and TRBJ2-2; D unclear. Deletions cut 5 bases from V and 5 bases from J, with 9 bases between. The CDR3 has 13 amino acids.